This entry lists 16 T cell receptor beta chains sequenced from one sample in a study of control samples from healthy donors and cancer patients. Using immunoSEQ multiplex PCR, the repertoire was profiled, and TCRdb retains in-frame clones only, with some absent. The top ten hold 15% to 20% of the sample, which has around 100,000 clones, roughly nine tenths seen once. Source material: blood. The receptor set was obtained from a woman aged 45-65 years in good health.

This clone appeared a single time. The V gene is TRBV23-1, the J gene TRBJ1-5; unclear D gene. TRBV23-1 is placed among ORFs of uncertain function. CDR3 length: 11 residues. Trimming removed 5 bases from V and 4 bases from J, with 3 bases in between. The CDR3 nucleotides are TGCGCCAGCAGTGGGAATCAGCCCCAGCATTTT. It encodes CASSGNQPQHF.

Only one count was recorded for this clone. The J gene is TRBJ2-1, the V gene TRBV9; D unresolved. The CDR3 sequence is 16 residues long. In germline, CDR1 is SGDLS, CDR2 YYNGEE. The germline V and J ends were trimmed by 4 bases and 2 bases, with 16 bases remaining between them. This CDR3 reads CASSPSRLPTYNEQFF. In DNA, the CDR3 is TGTGCCAGCAGCCCCAGCCGGTTACCAACCTACAATGAGCAGTTCTTC.

This sequence joins TRBV6-2 or TRBV6-3 and TRBJ2-7; 9 positions agree with TRBD2. Germline V gives CDR1 MNHEY, CDR2 SVGEGT. The J segment lost 6 bases and the V segment lost 3 bases, leaving 6 bases of the junction unmatched. The CDR3 extends over 14 amino acids. The CDR3 sequence: CASSYLAGEVEQYV. CDR3 sequence (DNA): TGTGCCAGCAGTTATTTAGCGGGAGAGGTCGAGCAGTACGTC.

This sequence joins TRBV4-1 and TRBJ2-7; D remains unclear. Looked up from germline, CDR1 is MGHRA and CDR2 is YSYEKL. Deletions cut 3 bases from V and 6 bases from J, with 12 bases between. This CDR3 comprises 13 residues. The CDR3 loop is CASSQVIGAEQYV. In DNA form, the CDR3 reads TGCGCCAGCAGCCAGGTTATTGGTGCCGAGCAGTACGTC.

This chain connects TRBV11-1 to TRBJ2-5; D not resolved. The germline V and J ends were trimmed by 1 base and 5 bases, with 8 bases remaining between them. The CDR3 is made up of 13 amino acids. The V gene's germline CDR1 is SGHAT and CDR2 FQDESV (reference sequence). The CDR3 spells CASSLGISETQYF. In nucleotides, the CDR3 is TGTGCCAGCAGCTTAGGAATTTCGGAGACCCAGTACTTC. Full variable domain (remainder filled in from reference TRBV11-1 and TRBJ2-5): EAEVAQSPRYKITEKSQAVAFWCDPISGHATLYWYRQILGQGPELLVQFQDESVVDDSQLPKDRFSAERLKGVDSTLKIQPAELGDSAMYLCASSLGISETQYFGPGTRLLVL.

The rearrangement uses TRBV29-1 and TRBJ1-6, with a possible D match to TRBD1 (6 bases). Germline CDR1 SQVTM, CDR2 ANQGSEA. The V end lost 6 bases, the J end lost 9 bases, and 15 bases lay between the germline ends. This CDR3 comprises 13 residues. The CDR3 sequence is CSVQQGLGSPLHF. The DNA of the CDR3 is TGCAGCGTCCAACAGGGATTAGGTTCACCCCTCCACTTT.

This rearrangement joins TRBV12-3 or TRBV12-4 to TRBJ1-2; no definite D call. This CDR3 comprises 12 residues. Trimming cost V 7 bases and J 5 bases, with 11 bases left between them. The DNA for the CDR3 is TGTGCCAGCACCACTGGGCTTTATGGCTACACCTTC. Protein sequence: CASTTGLYGYTF.

The chain links TRBV7-9 to TRBJ1-5; D is undetermined. Germline V gene data show CDR1 as SEHNR and CDR2 as FQNEAQ (reference sequence). V shed 5 bases and J shed 11 bases, with 16 bases lying between them. The CDR3 extends over 13 amino acids. CDR3 in amino acids: CASSHRLDQAQHF. The CDR3 DNA reads TGTGCCAGCAGCCACCGCCTCGACCAGGCCCAGCATTTT.

For the CDR3, the DNA is TGCAGCGTAGCTCCCTCCCTTACCTACGAGCAGTACTTC. This gives the protein CSVAPSLTYEQYF. This chain joins TRBV29-1 and TRBJ2-7; D unclear. Looked up from germline, CDR1 is SQVTM and CDR2 is ANQGSEA. This CDR3 comprises 13 residues. Trimming took 6 bases from V and 2 from J, leaving 14 bases between them.

Only one count was recorded for this clone. This chain connects TRBV11-2 to TRBJ2-7, with 7 bases identical to TRBD1. Germline V gene data show CDR1 as SGHAT and CDR2 as FQNNGV. The CDR3 spans 13 residues. J lost 7 bases, V lost 5 bases, and 8 bases had no gene match. DNA for the CDR3: TGTGCCAGCAGCGGACGACAGGGCTTTGAGCAGTACTTC. Translation: CASSGRQGFEQYF.

J is TRBJ2-2 and V is TRBV7-2, with TRBD2 matching over 8 bases. The CDR3 extends over 17 amino acids. Germline-derived CDR1 and CDR2 are SGHTA and FQGNSA. Germline trimming cut 5 bases from V and 2 bases from J; bases unmatched to any gene: 10. CDR3 amino acids: CASSPRSSGTNTGELFF. The CDR3 bases are TGTGCCAGCAGCCCACGTAGTAGCGGGACCAACACCGGGGAGCTGTTTTTT.

This clone was observed a handful of times. This chain links TRBV5-1 with TRBJ1-1; D uncertain. Looked up from germline, CDR1 is SGHRS and CDR2 is YFSETQ. V lost 0 bases to trimming and J lost 2 bases, with 11 bases between them. The CDR3 has 15 residues. The CDR3 DNA follows: TGCGCCAGCAGCTTGGATCAGAAAGTAAACACTGAAGCTTTCTTT. Amino acid sequence: CASSLDQKVNTEAFF.

The chain recombines TRBV4-1 with TRBJ1-1; D is unclear. The V and J ends lost 0 bases and 5 bases respectively, with 4 bases between them. This CDR3 contains 12 residues. CDR1 MGHRA and CDR2 YSYEKL come from the germline V gene. The CDR3 loop is CASSQDRTEAFF. CDR3 DNA: TGCGCCAGCAGCCAAGATAGGACTGAAGCTTTCTTT.

The chain links TRBV6-1 to TRBJ1-4; tentatively, D is TRBD1 (6 bases). The CDR3 length is 16 residues. Germline assignment: CDR1 MNHNS and CDR2 SASEGT. V lost 2 bases and J 4 bases, leaving 14 bases between the germline ends. The CDR3 loop reads CASSESGGPFNEKLFF. The CDR3 DNA is TGTGCCAGCAGTGAAAGCGGGGGGCCCTTTAATGAAAAACTGTTTTTT.

V is TRBV6-5 and J is TRBJ2-1, with 8 bases matching TRBD2. Looked up from germline, CDR1 is MNHEY and CDR2 is SVGAGI. The length of the CDR3 is 15 residues. Trimming removed 4 bases from V and 6 bases from J; junction bases left unmatched: 8. The CDR3 reads CASSSRIGTSNEQFF. As DNA, the CDR3 is TGTGCCAGCAGTTCCCGAATCGGGACTAGCAATGAGCAGTTCTTC.

This clone was counted between two and nine times. V usage is TRBV7-8 and J usage is TRBJ1-3, with no clear D. The germline V gene encodes CDR1 SGHVS and CDR2 FQNEAQ. The CDR3 extends over 14 amino acids. The germline V and J ends were trimmed by 5 bases and 0 bases, with 8 bases remaining between them. CDR3 in amino acids: CASSPSYSGNTIYF. The DNA of the CDR3 is TGTGCCAGCAGCCCTTCTTACTCTGGAAACACCATATATTTT.